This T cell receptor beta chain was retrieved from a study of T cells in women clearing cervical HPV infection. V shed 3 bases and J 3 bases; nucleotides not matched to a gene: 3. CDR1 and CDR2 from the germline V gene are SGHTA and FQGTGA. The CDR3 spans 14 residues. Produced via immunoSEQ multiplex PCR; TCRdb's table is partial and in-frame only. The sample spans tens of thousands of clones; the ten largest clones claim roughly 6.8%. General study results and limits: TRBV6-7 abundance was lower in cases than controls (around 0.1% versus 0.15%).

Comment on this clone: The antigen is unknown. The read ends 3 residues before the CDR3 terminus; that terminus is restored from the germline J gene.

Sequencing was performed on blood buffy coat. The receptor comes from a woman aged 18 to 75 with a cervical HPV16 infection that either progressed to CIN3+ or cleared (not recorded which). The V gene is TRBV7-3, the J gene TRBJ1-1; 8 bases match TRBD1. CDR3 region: CASSFRGRDTEAFF. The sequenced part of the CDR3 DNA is TGTGCCAGCAGCTTCAGGGGGCGAGACACTGAA.